This T cell receptor (beta chain) originates from a study of cytomegalovirus exposure and HLA in healthy donors (dated by TCRdb to about 2017). For context, the study as a whole: According to a later analysis, one platform produced both the 120 validation repertoires and the 620 or so repertoires of the first cohort. The aim of the study was to test whether cataloging public T cell receptors could identify signatures of past pathogen exposure. Along with the 666-subject first cohort, a separate validation cohort of 120 different subjects was used. To predict cytomegalovirus infection status, the study combined high-throughput TCR immunosequencing, statistical association of individual TCRs with disease status, and machine learning.

What the study reported, not specific to this receptor: The study listed 164 TCR beta chains as associated with cytomegalovirus. The classifier was reported to diagnose cytomegalovirus status with high specificity and sensitivity in both the original and validation cohorts. Most TCR sequences were observed very rarely across donors, whereas some public TCRs were present in many individuals. The validation cohort had no HLA typing available for a later analysis, so co-occurrence within that cohort was assessed over all 130 or so repertoires. In a later analysis, TCRs clustered in the first cohort were found to also tend to co-occur in the 120 or so validation repertoires, with approximately 95% of cluster scores above 0. According to the authors, the approach could potentially be generalized to other disease states and immunological phenotypes. In vitro tests confirmed that a few of the cytomegalovirus-associated TCR beta chains recognize cytomegalovirus antigens.

The CDR3, cysteine through phenylalanine, is 19 amino acids long. Left in the record is the CDR3 DNA by itself, 57 bases read in frame from the first base. Looking up the germline V gene yields CDR1 SGHVS and CDR2 FQNEAQ. Compared with germline, V lacks 0 bases and J lacks 3 bases; bases without a gene match: 14. The donors belonged to the validation cohort of around 110 subjects, which was separate from the approximately 700-subject first cohort. This clone was found a few times. Its antigen target is currently unknown. Nothing much larger sits one base from this clone, and base qualities are not available. Receptor amplification or capture employed the immunoSEQ multiplex PCR assay. The study's own analysis went as follows. A statistical classification framework was developed to diagnose cytomegalovirus status using the catalog of TCR beta chain sequences. TCRdb took this table from immuneACCESS and kept in-frame rearrangements with V and J called. Such tables lack part of the clones; where checked against another copy, unresolved V genes explain under half of the gap, and the rest is unexplained. V, J and clone size derive from that table, while D and trimming were established from the DNA sequence. The sample includes about 160,000 clones, with approximately 80% observed a single time. About 2% of the sample is in the top ten clones.

The rearrangement joined TRBV7-8 to TRBJ2-5, and 9 junctional nucleotides match TRBD1. Sequenced material: PBMCs. The clonotype comes from a man in his thirties or forties in good health and CMV-seropositive. The CDR3 reads CASSLARVLGQGRKETQYF. In nucleotides, the sequence is TGTGCCAGCAGCTTAGCACGGGTGTTGGGACAGGGAAGGAAAGAGACCCAGTACTTC.